This T cell receptor (beta chain) was identified in a study of cytomegalovirus exposure and HLA in healthy donors. Both 60 Vbeta primers and 13 Jbeta primers went into the PCR. TCRdb's table, derived via immunoSEQ multiplex PCR, lists solely in-frame clones and lacks some. The sample has approximately 100,000 clones, approximately 68% seen once. Overall study findings and caveats: Later analysis suggested links between common viral pathogens and several top significant clusters.

On this clone itself: Its matching antigen is unknown.

Germline-derived CDR1 and CDR2 are LNHNV and YYDKDF (reference sequence). The CDR3 runs to 16 residues. J lost 0 bases, V lost 7 bases, and 8 bases had no gene match. The receptor was isolated from a woman under 30 in good health and CMV-seropositive. Material for sequencing was PBMCs. V usage is TRBV15 and J usage is TRBJ2-3; the match to TRBD1 covers 9 bases. The CDR3 reads CATNGDREFSTDTQYF. The CDR3 DNA is TGTGCCACCAACGGGGACAGGGAATTTAGCACAGATACGCAGTATTTT.